Listed here are 18 T cell receptor beta chains from one sample, sequenced in a study of blood T cell repertoires in COVID-19. Assay used: immunoSEQ multiplex PCR; TCRdb lists only in-frame clones, some missing. Here the sample spans 210,000 or so clones, roughly 80% being singletons. The sample consisted of peripheral blood. These receptors all come from a human donor in a cohort sampled during active COVID-19.

V usage is TRBV11-2 and J usage is TRBJ2-7; 9 bases fit TRBD2. Germline V gene sequence: CDR1 SGHAT, CDR2 FQNNGV. The CDR3 contains 14 residues. The junction had 8 bases not matched to a gene; V was cut back by 5 bases and J by 6 bases. The CDR3: CASSVYSGSFEQYF. The CDR3 region has the DNA TGTGCCAGCAGCGTCTATAGCGGGAGCTTCGAGCAGTACTTC.

This rearrangement joins TRBV29-1 to TRBJ2-5; no clear D. Germline CDR1 SQVTM, CDR2 ANQGSEA. V was trimmed by 3 bases and J by 5 bases, leaving 13 bases between them. This CDR3 contains 13 residues. CDR3 sequence reads: CSVDPGWAETQYF. The DNA for the CDR3 is TGCAGCGTTGACCCTGGCTGGGCGGAGACCCAGTACTTC.

The rearrangement joins TRBV6-5 to TRBJ2-1; 9 bases are shared with TRBD1. V was pared by 6 bases and J by 9 bases, with 12 bases of the junction left unmatched. The CDR3 is 15 amino acids. CDR1 is MNHEY, CDR2 SVGAGI, per germline. The CDR3 protein is CASSLTGTGRREQFF. CDR3 DNA sequence: TGTGCCAGCAGCCTCACCGGGACAGGGAGGCGTGAGCAGTTCTTC.

The chain combines TRBV6-4 with TRBJ2-3; TRBD2 agrees at 11 bases. Germline V gene sequence: CDR1 MRHNA, CDR2 SNTAGT. V shed 2 bases and J 2 bases; nucleotides not matched to a gene: 15. This CDR3 has 20 residues. For the CDR3, the DNA is TGTGCCAGCAGTGACCCAACGACTAGCGGGACTGTATCGCCCACAGATACGCAGTATTTT. Its protein product is CASSDPTTSGTVSPTDTQYF.

The V call is TRBV7-2, the J call TRBJ1-1; D unclear. The CDR3 runs 16 residues. Germline V lookup: CDR1 SGHTA, CDR2 FQGNSA. Trimming removed 6 bases from V and 2 bases from J, with 19 bases in between. This CDR3 reads CASRGRSTSHNTEAFF. The CDR3 DNA reads TGTGCCAGCAGAGGAAGGAGTACGTCCCATAACACTGAAGCTTTCTTT.

The rearrangement joins TRBV30 to TRBJ2-7; the D gene is possibly TRBD1 (5 bases). CDR1 is GTSNPN and CDR2 is SVGIG in the germline V gene (reference sequence). This CDR3 comprises 13 residues. Trimming left V 0 bases short and J 6 bases short, with 12 bases between. The CDR3 loop reads CAWSVAGLGEQYF. The CDR3 DNA sequence: TGTGCCTGGAGTGTAGCAGGGTTAGGCGAGCAGTACTTC. The full variable domain, in which reference TRBV30 and TRBJ2-7 provide the parts outside the CDR3, is SQTIHQWPATLVQPVGSPLSLECTVEGTSNPNLYWYRQAAGRGLQLLFYSVGIGQISSEVPQNLSASRPQDRQFILSSKKLLLSDSGFYLCAWSVAGLGEQYFGPGTRLTVT.

Points on this clone: Other DNA sequences from this sample encode an identical CDR3 as well. The rearrangement links TRBV5-1 to TRBJ2-3; D gene unclear. Germline loops: CDR1 SGHRS, CDR2 YFSETQ. With 2 bases removed from V and 6 bases from J, the gap between germline ends came to 10 bases. CDR3 size: 13 residues. The CDR3 sequence: CASSFGSGDTQYF. In nucleotides, the CDR3 is TGCGCCAGCAGCTTTGGGTCCGGGGATACGCAGTATTTT.

The chain uses TRBV28 and TRBJ2-7, with 8 bases lining up with TRBD1. Per germline, CDR1 MDHEN and CDR2 SYDVKM. The junction had 8 bases not matched to a gene; V was cut back by 5 bases and J by 2 bases. The CDR3 has 15 residues. The CDR3 spells CASSPLTGVPYEQYF. CDR3 coding DNA: TGTGCCAGCAGTCCCCTGACAGGGGTTCCCTACGAGCAGTACTTC.

The rearrangement joins TRBV28 to TRBJ1-5, with D possibly TRBD1 on 5 matching bases. CDR3 length: 15 amino acids. V was pared by 1 base and J by 6 bases, with 13 bases between. Per the germline V gene, CDR1 is MDHEN and CDR2 is SYDVKM. The CDR3 DNA reads as TGTGCCAGCAGTTTATCCGGGGGGAGGTCTCAGCCCCAGCATTTT. Translating it yields CASSLSGGRSQPQHF.

V gene TRBV19 combines with J gene TRBJ1-1; D is possibly TRBD1 (6 bases). CDR1 is LNHDA, CDR2 SQIVND, per germline (reference sequence). This CDR3 contains 15 residues. Trimming left V 1 base short and J 2 bases short, with 11 bases between. This chain's CDR3 is CASSIGGQRNTEAFF. The CDR3 DNA sequence: TGTGCCAGTAGTATAGGTGGACAGAGAAACACTGAAGCTTTCTTT.

The chain is built from TRBV2 and TRBJ1-2; D is uncertain. Trimming removed 3 bases from V and 8 bases from J, with 13 bases in between. The CDR3 runs 13 residues. CDR1 and CDR2 from the germline V gene are SNHLY and FYNNEI. CDR3 loop: CASSDPGIGGYTF. The DNA of the CDR3 is TGTGCCAGCAGTGACCCGGGAATTGGGGGCTACACCTTC.

The V and J genes are TRBV28 and TRBJ2-2; possible D gene TRBD1, 6 bases. Looked up from germline, CDR1 is MDHEN and CDR2 is SYDVKM. Trimming pared 6 bases from V and 7 bases from J, leaving 21 bases between. The CDR3 length is 16 residues. Here the CDR3 reads CASRFARGGYGGELFF. The CDR3 DNA is TGTGCCAGCAGGTTTGCCCGAGGGGGATATGGCGGGGAGCTGTTTTTT.

The chain combines TRBV28 with TRBJ2-7; D is possibly TRBD1 (5 bases). Trimming stripped 5 bases from V and 4 bases from J, with 15 bases between. CDR1 and CDR2 (germline): MDHEN, SYDVKM. The CDR3 consists of 14 residues. In DNA, the CDR3 is TGTGCCAGCAGTCCAAGACAGTCTGTTTACGAGCAGTACTTC. Amino acid sequence: CASSPRQSVYEQYF.

V and J are TRBV2 and TRBJ2-7, with a possible D match to TRBD1 (6 bases). The V end lost 0 bases, the J end lost 1 base, and 10 bases lay between the germline ends. Germline V gene sequence: CDR1 SNHLY, CDR2 FYNNEI. CDR3 length equals 15 residues. CDR3 nucleotide sequence: TGTGCCAGCAGTGAAGCTGGGCAGGGGTCCTACGAGCAGTACTTC. Protein: CASSEAGQGSYEQYF.

The chain combines TRBV12-3 or TRBV12-4 with TRBJ1-2, with D possibly matching TRBD1 (5 bases). V shed 7 bases and J shed 4 bases, with 7 bases lying between them. This CDR3 region has 11 residues. The CDR3 sequence: CASTTGYGYTF. The CDR3 DNA reads as TGTGCCAGCACAACAGGCTATGGCTACACCTTC.

The chain is built from TRBV6-4 and TRBJ2-3; D possibly corresponds to TRBD2 (6 bases). Germline-derived CDR1 and CDR2 are MRHNA and SNTAGT. This CDR3 has 17 residues. Between the trimmed V and J ends, which lost 3 bases and 2 bases, there was a span of 18 bases. DNA for the CDR3: TGTGCCAGCAGTGAAAATCCAGGGATAGCGGTCACAGATACGCAGTATTTT. Its protein product is CASSENPGIAVTDTQYF.

This clone has just a few counts. The chain uses TRBV7-3 and TRBJ2-1; no clear D. Trimming removed 1 base at V and 7 bases at J, with 5 bases between. The length of the CDR3 is 12 residues. From germline, CDR1 is SGHTA and CDR2 FQGTGA. The CDR3 reads CASSLSTNEQFF. The CDR3 DNA follows: TGTGCCAGCAGCTTAAGTACTAATGAGCAGTTCTTC.

The CDR3 DNA reads TGTGCCAGTAGTCCTCCGGGACTAGCGGGAGGGTTTGGCACCGGGGAGCTGTTTTTT. As protein: CASSPPGLAGGFGTGELFF. The chain couples TRBV19 to TRBJ2-2; 16 bases fit TRBD2. The CDR3 runs 19 residues. V trimming: 5 bases; J trimming: 4 bases; junction bases outside the gene matches: 10. In germline, CDR1 is LNHDA, CDR2 SQIVND (reference sequence).